What follows are 24 T cell receptor beta chains derived from one specimen sequenced in a study of cytomegalovirus exposure and HLA in healthy donors. Use of 60 Vbeta and 13 Jbeta primers characterized the PCR. Measured with immunoSEQ multiplex PCR; TCRdb has only the in-frame clones, and not every one. The top ten hold 3% of the sample, which has approximately 140,000 clones, 60% to 85% seen once. The sequenced material came from PBMCs. Receptor source: a man between 35 and 55 years old in good health and CMV-seropositive.

This chain connects TRBV6-5 to TRBJ2-2; tentative D call: TRBD2 (5 bases). Trimming removed 5 bases at V and 9 bases at J, with 10 bases between. CDR1 and CDR2 (germline): MNHEY, SVGAGI. This CDR3 spans 12 amino acids. The CDR3 DNA reads as TGTGCCAGCAGTGAAGGACTCTGGGAGCTGTTTTTT. Protein sequence: CASSEGLWELFF.

The chain links TRBV30 to TRBJ1-5; 9 nucleotides line up with TRBD1. J lost 7 bases, V lost 5 bases, and 15 bases had no gene match. Germline V lookup: CDR1 GTSNPN, CDR2 SVGIG (reference sequence). The CDR3 has 16 amino acids. The CDR3: CAWREPGQGMAQPQHF. The CDR3 DNA reads TGTGCCTGGCGTGAACCGGGACAGGGTATGGCCCAGCCCCAGCATTTT. The complete variable domain, with remaining parts taken from reference TRBV30 and TRBJ1-5, reads SQTIHQWPATLVQPVGSPLSLECTVEGTSNPNLYWYRQAAGRGLQLLFYSVGIGQISSEVPQNLSASRPQDRQFILSSKKLLLSDSGFYLCAWREPGQGMAQPQHFGDGTRLSIL.

The J gene is TRBJ2-7, the V gene TRBV27; 7 bases map to TRBD2. Germline V gives CDR1 MNHEY, CDR2 SMNVEV (reference sequence). After removal of 7 bases from V and 3 bases from J, the junction contained 6 bases not matched to a gene. This CDR3 contains 13 residues. CDR3 nucleotides: TGTGCCAGCATGCTTGCTAGCGGCTACGAGCAGTACTTC. It specifies CASMLASGYEQYF.

The V call is TRBV10-3, the J call TRBJ2-1; 10 nucleotides match TRBD2. The ends lost 10 bases at V and 5 bases at J; junction bases unmatched: 11. This CDR3 has 15 amino acids. Germline-derived CDR1 and CDR2 are ENHRY and SYGVKD. CDR3 residues: CATLLGLAENNEQFF. The CDR3 bases are TGTGCCACCCTTCTCGGACTAGCGGAGAACAATGAGCAGTTCTTC.

This chain links TRBV6-5 with TRBJ2-1, with 9 bases identical to TRBD2. Germline V gene data show CDR1 as MNHEY and CDR2 as SVGAGI. V lost 5 bases to trimming and J lost 6 bases; unmatched junction nucleotides: 8. CDR3 length equals 15 residues. For the CDR3, the DNA is TGTGCCAGCAGTACGCCGGGACTAGCTTTCAATGAGCAGTTCTTC. Amino acid sequence: CASSTPGLAFNEQFF.

The chain carries TRBV7-9 and TRBJ1-2; D possibly corresponds to TRBD1 (5 bases). The CDR3 has 13 residues. Germline assignment: CDR1 SEHNR and CDR2 FQNEAQ (reference sequence). Trimming removed 5 bases from V and 6 bases from J, with 13 bases in between. The CDR3: CASSPRGGDGYTF. In nucleotides, the CDR3 is TGTGCCAGCAGCCCCCGGGGGGGGGATGGCTACACCTTC. The full variable domain, rest sourced from reference TRBV7-9 and TRBJ1-2, is DTGVSQNPRHKITKRGQNVTFRCDPISEHNRLYWYRQTLGQGPEFLTYFQNEAQLEKSRLLSDRFSAERPKGSFSTLEIQRTEQGDSAMYLCASSPRGGDGYTFGSGTRLTVV.

V is TRBV19 and J is TRBJ2-5; D not resolved. Per germline, CDR1 LNHDA and CDR2 SQIVND (reference sequence). The CDR3 has 14 residues. The V end lost 4 bases, the J end lost 0 bases, and 9 bases lay between the germline ends. CDR3 residues: CASSNSRNQETQYF. The CDR3 region has the DNA TGTGCCAGTAGTAACTCGCGAAACCAAGAGACCCAGTACTTC.

The V and J genes are TRBV27 and TRBJ2-1, with 13 positions matching TRBD2. Germline CDR1 reads MNHEY; CDR2 reads SMNVEV (reference sequence). This CDR3 spans 16 amino acids. V lost 3 bases and J lost 4; bases outside the gene matches: 3. The CDR3 coding sequence is TGTGCCAGCAGTTTCACTAGCGGGAGGGGTTACAATGAGCAGTTCTTC. Residues: CASSFTSGRGYNEQFF.

The chain employs TRBV11-2 and TRBJ2-2, with D tentatively TRBD2 (5 bases). This CDR3 has 14 amino acids. The V and J ends lost 3 bases and 6 bases respectively, with 11 bases between them. CDR1 and CDR2 (germline): SGHAT, FQNNGV. This CDR3 reads CASSFQAVAGELFF. In DNA form, the CDR3 reads TGTGCCAGCAGCTTTCAAGCGGTAGCCGGGGAGCTGTTTTTT.

V and J are TRBV7-9 and TRBJ2-1; TRBD2 matches at 12 bases. The CDR3 covers 15 residues. The V gene's germline CDR1 is SEHNR and CDR2 FQNEAQ (reference sequence). The ends lost 5 bases at V and 6 bases at J; junction bases unmatched: 5. This CDR3 reads CASSLRTSGINEQFF. For the CDR3, the DNA is TGTGCCAGCAGCCTCCGGACTAGCGGGATCAATGAGCAGTTCTTC.

This rearrangement joins TRBV4-3 to TRBJ1-4, with 8 bases identical to TRBD1. Trimming cost V 4 bases and J 5 bases; bases outside gene matches: 6. The CDR3 has 15 amino acids. In germline, CDR1 is LGHNA, CDR2 YSLEER. The CDR3 DNA reads as TGCGCCAGCAGCCTCCACGGGACAGGAAATGAAAAACTGTTTTTT. Its protein is CASSLHGTGNEKLFF.

This clone appeared a few times. The chain recombines TRBV5-1 with TRBJ1-5; TRBD1 matches 7 bases. Germline V gene sequence: CDR1 SGHRS, CDR2 YFSETQ. The CDR3 is 16 amino acids. Trimming at V came to 0 bases and at J to 0 bases, leaving 3 bases not matched to a gene. Here the CDR3 reads CASSLVGGLSNQPQHF. CDR3 sequence (DNA): TGCGCCAGCAGCTTGGTAGGGGGCCTTAGCAATCAGCCCCAGCATTTT.

The chain carries TRBV6-1 and TRBJ1-2; D not certain. Germline loops: CDR1 MNHNS, CDR2 SASEGT. Between the trimmed V and J ends, which lost 0 bases and 4 bases, there was a span of 6 bases. This CDR3 has 13 amino acids. CDR3 amino acids: CASSEAAFYGYTF. The CDR3 DNA is TGTGCCAGCAGTGAAGCAGCCTTCTATGGCTACACCTTC.

The V call is TRBV30, the J call TRBJ1-5; D is ambiguous. The CDR3 is 13 amino acids. V dropped 3 bases and J dropped 10 bases, with 16 bases sitting between them. Germline lookup yields CDR1 GTSNPN and CDR2 SVGIG (reference sequence). The CDR3 coding sequence is TGTGCCTGGAGACCCTACCATGCCCGTCCCCAGCATTTT. Amino acid sequence: CAWRPYHARPQHF. Using reference TRBV30 and TRBJ1-5 for the parts outside the CDR3, the full variable domain is SQTIHQWPATLVQPVGSPLSLECTVEGTSNPNLYWYRQAAGRGLQLLFYSVGIGQISSEVPQNLSASRPQDRQFILSSKKLLLSDSGFYLCAWRPYHARPQHFGDGTRLSIL.

This clone was seen only once. The chain has TRBV19 and TRBJ2-3; maybe TRBD2 (5 bases). The germline V and J ends were trimmed by 5 bases and 7 bases, with 19 bases remaining between them. Germline CDR1 and CDR2: LNHDA and SQIVND (reference sequence). This CDR3 contains 15 residues. The DNA of the CDR3 is TGTGCCAGTAGTGGAGCGGTGGGATCGGCAAATACGCAGTATTTT. Translating gives CASSGAVGSANTQYF.

The V call is TRBV7-2, the J call TRBJ1-5; maybe TRBD1 (5 bases). The CDR3 is made up of 13 amino acids. Trimming removed 3 bases from V and 4 bases from J, with 7 bases in between. The germline CDR1 and CDR2 sequences are SGHTA and FQGNSA. The CDR3 sequence is CASSLRGNQPQHF. The CDR3 nucleotides are TGTGCCAGCAGCTTGCGGGGGAATCAGCCCCAGCATTTT.

The chain uses TRBV6-6 and TRBJ1-1, with 10 bases fitting TRBD1. Germline V gene lookup returns CDR1 MNHNY and CDR2 SVGAGI (reference sequence). V lost 5 bases to trimming and J lost 3 bases; unmatched junction nucleotides: 6. This CDR3 has 15 amino acids. Written as DNA, the CDR3 is TGTGCCAGCAGTAGACAGGGGGCTGGGGACACTGAAGCTTTCTTT. Translating it yields CASSRQGAGDTEAFF.

J is TRBJ1-2 and V is TRBV19; 9 nucleotides match TRBD1. CDR3 length: 15 residues. CDR1 is LNHDA, CDR2 SQIVND, per germline (reference sequence). V lost 4 bases, J lost 5 bases, and 8 bases stayed unmatched. The CDR3 region is CASSRTGVGNYGYTF. The DNA for the CDR3 is TGTGCCAGTAGTAGGACAGGGGTGGGTAATTATGGCTACACCTTC.

The rearrangement links TRBV23-1 to TRBJ2-5; possible D gene TRBD1, 6 bases. TRBV23-1 is labeled an ORF, and its function is uncertain. The CDR3 totals 19 residues. V dropped 3 bases and J dropped 0 bases, with 23 bases sitting between them. CDR3 amino acids: CASSHGTQVRGLYQETQYF. CDR3 DNA: TGCGCCAGCAGTCACGGCACCCAAGTCAGGGGCTTGTACCAAGAGACCCAGTACTTC.

V and J are TRBV6-5 and TRBJ1-1; D uncertain. Trimming stripped 6 bases from V and 7 bases from J, with 15 bases between. CDR3 length equals 13 residues. Germline CDR1 MNHEY, CDR2 SVGAGI. DNA of the CDR3: TGTGCCAGCAGCTCCCCGGCGAGGGATGAAGCTTTCTTT. Translated, it gives CASSSPARDEAFF.

This rearrangement joins TRBV6-1 to TRBJ2-5; perhaps TRBD1 as D (6 bases). Germline-derived CDR1 and CDR2 are MNHNS and SASEGT. V lost 3 bases to trimming and J lost 5 bases, with 7 bases between them. This CDR3 has 12 amino acids. CDR3 nucleotide sequence: TGTGCCAGCAGTGACACAGGGGAGACCCAGTACTTC. This codes for CASSDTGETQYF.

By proportion, this clone is medium-sized (0.01 to 0.1%). This chain uses TRBV4-1 with TRBJ1-3; TRBD1 aligns across 9 bases. Unmatched junction bases numbered 5, after V lost 2 bases and J lost 3 bases. The CDR3 length is 16 residues. CDR1 is MGHRA, CDR2 YSYEKL, per germline. CDR3 protein: CASSQKQGANGNTIYF. The CDR3 bases are TGCGCCAGCAGCCAAAAACAGGGGGCAAATGGAAACACCATATATTTT.

This clone was seen once. Other DNA variants within this sample encode the same CDR3. This chain uses TRBV2 with TRBJ2-7; 10 bases are a match to TRBD1. This CDR3 spans 14 amino acids. The V gene end was trimmed by 6 bases and the J gene end by 2 bases; junction bases not matched to a gene: 4. Germline V lookup: CDR1 SNHLY, CDR2 FYNNEI. The chain's CDR3 is CASSAGTGAYEQYF. Written as DNA, the CDR3 is TGTGCCAGCAGCGCAGGGACAGGGGCCTACGAGCAGTACTTC.

The V call is TRBV27, the J call TRBJ2-5; TRBD2 matches at 13 bases. With V trimmed by 5 bases and J by 5 bases, 5 bases remained unmatched. This CDR3 is 15 amino acids long. Germline CDR1 and CDR2: MNHEY and SMNVEV (reference sequence). CDR3 in DNA: TGTGCCAGCAGTCGACTAGCGGGAGGACGGGAGACCCAGTACTTC. It codes for CASSRLAGGRETQYF.